The 16 T cell receptor beta chains in this list originate from one sample, sequenced in a study of OX40 agonist ivuxolimab in advanced cancers. Library construction relied on the immunoSEQ multiplex PCR assay. TCRdb mirrors the immuneACCESS table, restricted to in-frame sequences. Some clones are absent from its copies; in checked studies, under half trace to an unresolved V gene, and the reason for the others is unknown. A total of fewer than 80,000 clones appear in this sample, approximately 91% of them only once. The ten largest clones add up to about 14% of the sample. The sample consisted of CD4+ or CD8+ T cells sorted from blood, taken in a trial of the OX40 agonist ivuxolimab. These receptors all stem from an adult with an advanced solid tumor such as melanoma, head and neck, liver or kidney cancer.

The chain carries TRBV2 and TRBJ2-5, with 16 bases matching TRBD2. The ends lost 9 bases at V and 5 bases at J; junction bases unmatched: 3. The CDR3 length is 14 residues. Germline values: CDR1 SNHLY, CDR2 FYNNEI. DNA of the CDR3: TGTGCCAGTGGGACTAGCGGGGGGGTGGAGACCCAGTACTTC. This sequence encodes CASGTSGGVETQYF.

This CDR3 reads CAWSNSRGGTEAFF. DNA of the CDR3: TGTGCCTGGAGTAACTCCAGGGGCGGAACTGAAGCTTTCTTT. The chain uses TRBV30 and TRBJ1-1; D is perhaps TRBD1 (6 bases). The germline CDR1 and CDR2 sequences are GTSNPN and SVGIG (reference sequence). The V end was cut by 2 bases, the J end by 5 bases, with 15 bases between. The length of the CDR3 is 14 residues.

V usage is TRBV28 and J usage is TRBJ1-1; D may be TRBD1 (5 bases). This CDR3 has 17 residues. Germline CDR1 is MDHEN and CDR2 is SYDVKM. Trimming removed 5 bases from V and 1 base from J, with 20 bases in between. DNA for the CDR3: TGTGCCAGCAGTGATCCGAACTTTGGGGCAACGAACACTGAAGCTTTCTTT. Protein sequence: CASSDPNFGATNTEAFF.

The chain carries TRBV5-6 and TRBJ1-5; 8 bases align to TRBD1. Trimming took 2 bases from V and 1 from J; bases not matched to a gene: 8. The germline CDR1 and CDR2 sequences are SGHDT and YYEEEE. The CDR3 runs 17 residues. This chain's CDR3 is CASSFSAGGWSNQPQHF. The CDR3 bases are TGTGCCAGCAGCTTTTCCGCAGGGGGCTGGAGCAATCAGCCCCAGCATTTT.

The V and J genes are TRBV9 and TRBJ2-1, with 9 bases fitting TRBD2. The length of the CDR3 is 15 residues. V dropped 5 bases and J dropped 2; count of bases not matched to a gene: 5. The V gene's germline CDR1 is SGDLS and CDR2 YYNGEE. CDR3 in DNA: TGTGCCAGCAGTGCGACTAGCGGTCCCTACAATGAGCAGTTCTTC. It specifies CASSATSGPYNEQFF.

The rearrangement links TRBV27 to TRBJ1-2; 12 bases are a match to TRBD1. Trimming at V came to 3 bases and at J to 6 bases, leaving 5 bases not matched to a gene. The CDR3 is 15 amino acids. Germline V gives CDR1 MNHEY, CDR2 SMNVEV (reference sequence). Written as DNA, the CDR3 is TGTGCCAGCAGTTTGGGACAGGGGGCGCTAGATGGCTACACCTTC. Encoded protein: CASSLGQGALDGYTF.

This clone was detected only once. The rearrangement links TRBV7-9 to TRBJ2-6; D possibly corresponds to TRBD2 (5 bases). V was shortened by 5 bases and J by 0 bases, with 14 bases between the two germline ends. This CDR3 spans 17 amino acids. Germline values: CDR1 SEHNR, CDR2 FQNEAQ (reference sequence). The CDR3: CASSPSGVFSGANVLTF. The CDR3 DNA reads TGTGCCAGCAGCCCCTCCGGGGTCTTCTCTGGGGCCAACGTCCTGACTTTC.

V gene TRBV7-3 combines with J gene TRBJ2-3; 10 bases agree with TRBD1. Germline V gene sequence: CDR1 SGHTA, CDR2 FQGTGA. The V segment lost 4 bases and the J segment 1 base; nucleotides outside the gene matches: 2. This CDR3 is built from 15 residues. The CDR3 nucleotides read TGTGCCAGCAGCTCCGGGACAGGGGGCACAGATACGCAGTATTTT. It specifies CASSSGTGGTDTQYF.

J is TRBJ2-2 and V is TRBV25-1, with 7 nucleotides matching TRBD2. The CDR3 is 14 residues long. The V segment lost 8 bases and the J segment 3 bases; nucleotides outside the gene matches: 6. The germline gives CDR1 MGHDK, CDR2 SYGVNS. CDR3 sequence: CASFAGADTGELFF. The CDR3, as DNA: TGTGCCAGCTTTGCGGGAGCGGACACCGGGGAGCTGTTTTTT. The full variable domain, completed using reference TRBV25-1 and TRBJ2-2, is EADIYQTPRYLVIGTGKKITLECSQTMGHDKMYWYQQDPGMELHLIHYSYGVNSTEKGDLSSESTVSRIRTEHFPLTLESARPSHTSQYLCASFAGADTGELFFGEGSRLTVL.

The gene calls are TRBV2 and TRBJ2-5; either TRBD1 or TRBD2 may supply D (5 bases each). V was shortened by 0 bases and J by 5 bases, with 16 bases between the two germline ends. Germline CDR1 and CDR2: SNHLY and FYNNEI. This CDR3 has 16 amino acids. The DNA for the CDR3 is TGTGCCAGCAGTGAAGCCAGGGACCGATCGGAGGAGACCCAGTACTTC. It is translated as CASSEARDRSEETQYF.

The chain links TRBV4-1 to TRBJ2-2; possibly TRBD1 or TRBD2 for D (5 bases each). V was pared by 0 bases and J by 4 bases, with 12 bases between. The germline V gene has CDR1 MGHRA and CDR2 YSYEKL. CDR3 length: 16 amino acids. The CDR3, as DNA: TGCGCCAGCAGCCAAGATACAGGAGAGGGCACCGGGGAGCTGTTTTTT. It encodes CASSQDTGEGTGELFF.

This clone came up a few times. CDR3 coding DNA: TGTGCCAGCAGCTTAGGGGTAGCGCCCACAGATACGCAGTATTTT. Its translation: CASSLGVAPTDTQYF. This rearrangement joins TRBV7-3 to TRBJ2-3; possible D gene TRBD2, 5 bases. Germline loops: CDR1 SGHTA, CDR2 FQGTGA. V lost 2 bases and J 2 bases, leaving 11 bases between the germline ends. The CDR3 loop spans 15 amino acids.

The J gene is TRBJ1-5, the V gene TRBV27, with 9 bases identical to TRBD1. This CDR3 comprises 15 residues. Germline V lookup: CDR1 MNHEY, CDR2 SMNVEV (reference sequence). J gave up 7 bases and V 5 bases, and 9 bases lay outside the gene matches. This CDR3 is CASSTGTGTDQPQHF. CDR3 in DNA: TGTGCCAGCAGTACCGGGACAGGGACTGACCAGCCCCAGCATTTT.

The chain couples TRBV27 to TRBJ2-7; D is unresolved. Looked up from germline, CDR1 is MNHEY and CDR2 is SMNVEV (reference sequence). The CDR3 is 15 amino acids. The V and J ends lost 2 bases and 3 bases respectively, with 14 bases between them. CDR3 sequence (DNA): TGTGCCAGCAGTTTAAATTTGAGACTTCACTACGAGCAGTACTTC. Protein: CASSLNLRLHYEQYF.

The chain employs TRBV7-6 and TRBJ2-5; D not resolved. V dropped 0 bases and J dropped 3 bases, with 11 bases sitting between them. The germline CDR1 and CDR2 sequences are SGHVS and FNYEAQ. The CDR3 extends over 15 amino acids. Here the CDR3 reads CASSLAELAKETQYF. CDR3 DNA sequence: TGTGCCAGCAGCTTAGCGGAGTTGGCTAAAGAGACCCAGTACTTC. Drawing the rest from reference TRBV7-6 and TRBJ2-5, the complete variable domain is GAGVSQSPRYKVTKRGQDVALRCDPISGHVSLYWYRQALGQGPEFLTYFNYEAQQDKSGLPNDRFSAERPEGSISTLTIQRTEQRDSAMYRCASSLAELAKETQYFGPGTRLLVL.

This sequence joins TRBV6-6 and TRBJ1-5, with a weak D call TRBD1 (5 bases). The CDR3 contains 14 residues. Germline CDR1 reads MNHNY; CDR2 reads SVGAGI (reference sequence). Trimming stripped 2 bases from V and 6 bases from J, with 11 bases between. CDR3 residues: CASSYPDGAQPQHF. The CDR3 bases are TGTGCCAGCAGTTACCCGGACGGGGCTCAGCCCCAGCATTTT.